The 24 T cell receptor beta chains below come from one sample, sequenced in a study of T cell responses to AZD1222 COVID-19 vaccine (dated by TCRdb to the early 2020s). The meaning of the sample's time point label: baseline before first vaccination. Libraries were built with the immunoSEQ multiplex PCR assay. TCRdb provides this immuneACCESS table in a form limited to in-frame rearrangements. Some clones are lacking; in checked studies, under half of them reflect an unresolved V gene, and why the rest are absent is not known. In this sample the table shows about 120,000 clones, about 87% of which occur a single time. The top ten clones comprise under 6.5% of the sample. The sample here was peripheral blood, taken on day 0 of AZD1222 vaccination. The receptors were gathered from an adult in good health.

The gene calls are TRBV18 and TRBJ1-1; 7 bases line up with TRBD1. The CDR3 sequence is 15 residues long. Losses at the gene ends were 2 bases for V and 3 bases for J; bases not matched to a gene: 6. CDR1 and CDR2 (germline): KGHSH, LQKENI. The DNA for the CDR3 is TGTGCCAGCTCACCAAGGTCAGGGGGGGACACTGAAGCTTTCTTT. Translated: CASSPRSGGDTEAFF. Drawing the rest from reference TRBV18 and TRBJ1-1, the complete variable domain is NAGVMQNPRHLVRRRGQEARLRCSPMKGHSHVYWYRQLPEEGLKFMVYLQKENIIDESGMPKERFSAEFPKEGPSILRIQQVVRGDSAAYFCASSPRSGGDTEAFFGQGTRLTVV.

This clone has a single count. The V and J genes are TRBV15 and TRBJ1-1, with D possibly being TRBD1 (5 bases). Germline lookup yields CDR1 LNHNV and CDR2 YYDKDF (reference sequence). Trimming left V 4 bases short and J 2 bases short, with 14 bases between. This CDR3 region has 15 residues. The DNA for the CDR3 is TGTGCCACCAGCAACACGGACAAGGTTAACACTGAAGCTTTCTTT. Translated: CATSNTDKVNTEAFF.

The V and J genes are TRBV18 and TRBJ1-1; D remains unclear. Per germline, CDR1 KGHSH and CDR2 LQKENI. The CDR3 covers 15 residues. Trimming shortened V by 3 bases and J by 1 base, and 12 bases separated the two germline ends. The CDR3 protein is CASSPLDSQNTEAFF. CDR3 sequence (DNA): TGTGCCAGCTCACCTTTGGATTCACAGAACACTGAAGCTTTCTTT.

The rearrangement uses TRBV5-4 and TRBJ2-5, with D possibly TRBD2 on 6 matching bases. There are 16 residues in the CDR3. Per germline, CDR1 SGHNT and CDR2 YYREEE (reference sequence). Trimming pared 3 bases from V and 4 bases from J, leaving 19 bases between. The CDR3 loop is CASSWLGEVGRETQYF. DNA of the CDR3: TGTGCCAGCAGCTGGCTAGGGGAGGTGGGTCGAGAGACCCAGTACTTC.

This chain links TRBV6-5 with TRBJ1-2; D might be TRBD1 (5 bases). CDR1 MNHEY and CDR2 SVGAGI come from the germline V gene. This CDR3 has 15 residues. Trimming removed 6 bases from V and 4 bases from J, with 18 bases in between. CDR3 residues: CASSQSPTEVYGYTF. The CDR3 nucleotides are TGTGCCAGCAGCCAATCTCCGACAGAAGTCTATGGCTACACCTTC.

The CDR3 loop reads CASSLGQGRSGNTIYF. DNA of the CDR3: TGTGCCAGCAGCTTAGGACAGGGACGCTCTGGAAACACCATATATTTT. The genes are TRBV7-2 and TRBJ1-3; 7 bases match TRBD1. Trimming took 1 base from V and 0 from J; bases not matched to a gene: 3. Germline CDR1 reads SGHTA; CDR2 reads FQGNSA. This CDR3 comprises 16 residues.

The rearrangement links TRBV18 to TRBJ2-5; D may be TRBD1 (5 bases). Germline-derived CDR1 and CDR2 are KGHSH and LQKENI. The V end lost 3 bases, the J end lost 3 bases, and 14 bases lay between the germline ends. The CDR3 is 15 amino acids. This chain's CDR3 is CASSPQIAREETQYF. The DNA of the CDR3 is TGTGCCAGCTCACCCCAAATCGCCAGGGAAGAGACCCAGTACTTC.

The chain is built from TRBV7-8 and TRBJ1-4; D is possibly TRBD1 (5 bases). The V gene's germline CDR1 is SGHVS and CDR2 FQNEAQ. Trimming stripped 5 bases from V and 1 base from J, with 11 bases between. The length of the CDR3 is 15 residues. CDR3: CASSLFGGTNEKLFF. CDR3 nucleotide sequence: TGTGCCAGCAGCCTTTTTGGGGGAACTAATGAAAAACTGTTTTTT.

V gene TRBV27 combines with J gene TRBJ2-1; D is perhaps TRBD2 (5 bases). The germline V gene encodes CDR1 MNHEY and CDR2 SMNVEV (reference sequence). V was cut by 6 bases and J by 1 base, with 19 bases left in between. This CDR3 is built from 17 residues. CDR3 nucleotides: TGTGCCAGCAGACACTACTCGGGGATCAGTTCCTACAATGAGCAGTTCTTC. This codes for CASRHYSGISSYNEQFF.

This clone was found once. The rearrangement links TRBV5-1 to TRBJ1-2; 7 positions agree with TRBD1. After removal of 0 bases from V and 7 bases from J, the junction contained 0 bases not matched to a gene. The germline V gene encodes CDR1 SGHRS and CDR2 YFSETQ. The CDR3 covers 12 residues. The CDR3 sequence is CASSLGDSGYTF. For the CDR3, the DNA is TGCGCCAGCAGCTTGGGGGACAGTGGCTACACCTTC.

The gene calls are TRBV5-1 and TRBJ2-7; D is perhaps TRBD1 (5 bases). This CDR3 has 13 amino acids. The V and J ends lost 0 bases and 6 bases respectively, with 10 bases between them. The germline V gene encodes CDR1 SGHRS and CDR2 YFSETQ. CDR3 DNA: TGCGCCAGCAGCTTGGGTTGGGGCTCCGAGCAGTACTTC. Protein sequence: CASSLGWGSEQYF.

This clone came up a few times. This sequence joins TRBV4-3 and TRBJ2-5, with no clear D. V was clipped by 0 bases and J by 1 base, with 9 bases between them. There are 15 residues in the CDR3. Per germline, CDR1 LGHNA and CDR2 YSLEER. The CDR3 here is CASSQDFGPQETQYF. The CDR3 DNA sequence: TGCGCCAGCAGCCAAGATTTTGGTCCCCAAGAGACCCAGTACTTC.

This sequence joins TRBV25-1 and TRBJ2-7; unclear D gene. Germline V gene data show CDR1 as MGHDK and CDR2 as SYGVNS. The ends were cut back, 1 base at V and 3 bases at J, with 10 bases in the middle. The CDR3 consists of 14 residues. The CDR3: CASSEWAGNYEQYF. In DNA form, the CDR3 reads TGTGCCAGCAGTGAATGGGCAGGCAACTACGAGCAGTACTTC.

Note on this clone: Additional DNA sequences in this sample encode the identical CDR3. The chain uses TRBV5-4 and TRBJ1-2; D is ambiguous. Trimming removed 4 bases at V and 2 bases at J, with 9 bases between. This CDR3 is built from 13 residues. From germline, CDR1 is SGHNT and CDR2 YYREEE (reference sequence). CDR3: CASSLGGNYGYTF. DNA for the CDR3: TGTGCCAGCAGCCTAGGAGGGAACTATGGCTACACCTTC.

CDR3 sequence reads: CASSIDPREQFF. The DNA for the CDR3 is TGTGCCAGCAGCATCGACCCCAGAGAGCAGTTCTTC. This rearrangement joins TRBV9 to TRBJ2-1; no clear D gene. This CDR3 is 12 amino acids long. Trimming shortened V by 4 bases and J by 10 bases, and 12 bases separated the two germline ends. CDR1 and CDR2 (germline): SGDLS, YYNGEE.

This sequence joins TRBV29-1 and TRBJ2-7, with 9 positions matching TRBD2. The CDR3 runs to 15 residues. In germline, CDR1 is SQVTM, CDR2 ANQGSEA. V lost 0 bases, J lost 1 base, and 4 bases stayed unmatched. CDR3 amino acids: CSVEDLTSGSYEQYF. CDR3 in DNA: TGCAGCGTTGAAGATCTGACTAGCGGATCCTACGAGCAGTACTTC.

Concerning this clone: The junction shows a germline mismatch at one end, possibly a read error. This chain connects TRBV10-2 to TRBJ2-7; D may be TRBD1 (5 bases). The CDR3 has 14 residues. From germline, CDR1 is WSHSY and CDR2 SAAADI. For the CDR3, the DNA is TGCGCCAGCAGTGATTGGGGCCGCTCCTACGAGCCGTACTTC. The encoded protein is CASSDWGRSYEPYF.

CDR3 DNA: TGTGCCAGCAGTCCTGGGCAAGTGACCGGGGAGCTGTTTTTT. This translates into CASSPGQVTGELFF. The J gene is TRBJ2-2, the V gene TRBV11-2; D is ambiguous. The germline gives CDR1 SGHAT, CDR2 FQNNGV. The CDR3 loop spans 14 amino acids. The V gene lost 6 bases and the J gene lost 5 bases, with 13 bases spanning the gap.

The rearrangement links TRBV12-5 to TRBJ1-1, with D possibly being TRBD1 (6 bases). Trimming left V 9 bases short and J 4 bases short, with 12 bases between. This CDR3 spans 12 amino acids. CDR1 and CDR2 (germline): LGHNT, FRNRAP. The CDR3 here is CASGGKGTEAFF. The DNA for the CDR3 is TGTGCTAGCGGGGGCAAGGGCACTGAAGCTTTCTTT.

The chain has TRBV2 and TRBJ2-5; the D is unclear. Trimming stripped 7 bases from V and 5 bases from J, with 11 bases between. The CDR3 has 12 residues. Germline values: CDR1 SNHLY, CDR2 FYNNEI. CDR3: CASTYLRETQYF. The CDR3 nucleotides read TGTGCCAGCACCTACTTACGGGAGACCCAGTACTTC. Full variable domain (outside the CDR3, taken from reference TRBV2 and TRBJ2-5): EPEVTQTPSHQVTQMGQEVILRCVPISNHLYFYWYRQILGQKVEFLVSFYNNEISEKSEIFDDQFSVERPDGSNFTLKIRSTKLEDSAMYFCASTYLRETQYFGPGTRLLVL.

V gene TRBV15 combines with J gene TRBJ1-5, with a possible D match to TRBD1 (5 bases). The length of the CDR3 is 15 residues. V lost 3 bases and J lost 4, with 13 bases in between. Per germline, CDR1 LNHNV and CDR2 YYDKDF (reference sequence). CDR3 in amino acids: CATSSGLGTNQPQHF. As DNA, the CDR3 is TGTGCCACCAGCAGTGGTTTGGGGACGAATCAGCCCCAGCATTTT.

The chain combines TRBV5-1 with TRBJ2-5, with D perhaps matching TRBD1 (6 bases). The length of the CDR3 is 15 residues. Germline CDR1 SGHRS, CDR2 YFSETQ. V shed 1 base and J shed 4 bases, with 14 bases lying between them. The CDR3 nucleotides are TGCGCCAGCAGCTTGCGGGGCCAGGGGACAGAGACCCAGTACTTC. This encodes CASSLRGQGTETQYF.

This clone has a count of ten or more. This chain connects TRBV5-1 to TRBJ2-5; 7 positions agree with TRBD2. The CDR3 sequence is 14 residues long. Germline V gene sequence: CDR1 SGHRS, CDR2 YFSETQ. Trimming cost V 3 bases and J 4 bases; bases outside gene matches: 6. The CDR3 region has the DNA TGCGCCAGCAGCTCCTCTAGCGGCATAGAGACCCAGTACTTC. Its translation is CASSSSSGIETQYF.

The CDR3 loop is CASSPAPTEQYF. The CDR3 coding sequence is TGTGCCAGCAGCCCCGCCCCCACCGAGCAGTACTTC. The V gene is TRBV28, the J gene TRBJ2-7, with D unclear. V was cut by 6 bases and J by 6 bases, with 12 bases left in between. The CDR3 contains 12 residues. Germline-derived CDR1 and CDR2 are MDHEN and SYDVKM.